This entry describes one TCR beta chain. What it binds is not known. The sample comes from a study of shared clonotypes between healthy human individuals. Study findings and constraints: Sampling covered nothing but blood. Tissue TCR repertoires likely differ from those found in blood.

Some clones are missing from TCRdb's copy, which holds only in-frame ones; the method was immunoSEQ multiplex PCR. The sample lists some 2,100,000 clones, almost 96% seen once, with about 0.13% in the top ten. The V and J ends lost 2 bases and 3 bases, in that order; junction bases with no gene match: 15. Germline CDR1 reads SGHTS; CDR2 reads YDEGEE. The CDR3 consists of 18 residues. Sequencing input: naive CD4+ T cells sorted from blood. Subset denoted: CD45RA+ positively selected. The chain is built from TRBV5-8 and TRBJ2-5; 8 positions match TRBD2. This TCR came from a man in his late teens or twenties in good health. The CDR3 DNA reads TGTGCCAGCAGCTTTTGGGCGGTAGCTGCGGGGGGCGAAGAGACCCAGTACTTC. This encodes CASSFWAVAAGGEETQYF. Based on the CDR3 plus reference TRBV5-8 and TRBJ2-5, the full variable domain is EAGVTQSPTHLIKTRGQQATLRCSPISGHTSVYWYQQALGLGLQFLLWYDEGEERNRGNFPPRFSGRQFPNYSSELNVNALELEDSALYLCASSFWAVAAGGEETQYFGPGTRLLVL.